The present entry profiles one T cell receptor (beta chain) with its context. The data were obtained in a study of shared clonotypes between healthy human individuals. Samples underwent the assay at deep level. Evenly divided among several immunoSEQ plates was the genomic DNA of each subset. Sequencing was performed with immunoSEQ multiplex PCR; in TCRdb, only in-frame clones are kept and a portion is missing. This repertoire shows some 1,100,000 clones, approximately 78% found once; its top ten account for more than 0.5%. Free of recent acute infections or vaccinations, the donors were healthy HIV-negative adults. Germline lookup yields CDR1 SGHNT and CDR2 YYREEE (reference sequence). The CDR3 has 16 residues. Trimming left V 4 bases short and J 3 bases short, with 19 bases between.

This chain joins TRBV5-4 and TRBJ2-5; D uncertain. Source material: memory CD4+ T cells from PBMCs. The subset: CD45RA-negative fraction. The sequence came from a man aged 18 to 29 in good health. Some clones in this sample may be carry-over from other donors' samples. CDR3 amino acids: CASSPTNNRAKETQYF. The CDR3 nucleotides read TGTGCCAGCAGCCCAACCAATAACAGAGCAAAAGAGACCCAGTACTTC.